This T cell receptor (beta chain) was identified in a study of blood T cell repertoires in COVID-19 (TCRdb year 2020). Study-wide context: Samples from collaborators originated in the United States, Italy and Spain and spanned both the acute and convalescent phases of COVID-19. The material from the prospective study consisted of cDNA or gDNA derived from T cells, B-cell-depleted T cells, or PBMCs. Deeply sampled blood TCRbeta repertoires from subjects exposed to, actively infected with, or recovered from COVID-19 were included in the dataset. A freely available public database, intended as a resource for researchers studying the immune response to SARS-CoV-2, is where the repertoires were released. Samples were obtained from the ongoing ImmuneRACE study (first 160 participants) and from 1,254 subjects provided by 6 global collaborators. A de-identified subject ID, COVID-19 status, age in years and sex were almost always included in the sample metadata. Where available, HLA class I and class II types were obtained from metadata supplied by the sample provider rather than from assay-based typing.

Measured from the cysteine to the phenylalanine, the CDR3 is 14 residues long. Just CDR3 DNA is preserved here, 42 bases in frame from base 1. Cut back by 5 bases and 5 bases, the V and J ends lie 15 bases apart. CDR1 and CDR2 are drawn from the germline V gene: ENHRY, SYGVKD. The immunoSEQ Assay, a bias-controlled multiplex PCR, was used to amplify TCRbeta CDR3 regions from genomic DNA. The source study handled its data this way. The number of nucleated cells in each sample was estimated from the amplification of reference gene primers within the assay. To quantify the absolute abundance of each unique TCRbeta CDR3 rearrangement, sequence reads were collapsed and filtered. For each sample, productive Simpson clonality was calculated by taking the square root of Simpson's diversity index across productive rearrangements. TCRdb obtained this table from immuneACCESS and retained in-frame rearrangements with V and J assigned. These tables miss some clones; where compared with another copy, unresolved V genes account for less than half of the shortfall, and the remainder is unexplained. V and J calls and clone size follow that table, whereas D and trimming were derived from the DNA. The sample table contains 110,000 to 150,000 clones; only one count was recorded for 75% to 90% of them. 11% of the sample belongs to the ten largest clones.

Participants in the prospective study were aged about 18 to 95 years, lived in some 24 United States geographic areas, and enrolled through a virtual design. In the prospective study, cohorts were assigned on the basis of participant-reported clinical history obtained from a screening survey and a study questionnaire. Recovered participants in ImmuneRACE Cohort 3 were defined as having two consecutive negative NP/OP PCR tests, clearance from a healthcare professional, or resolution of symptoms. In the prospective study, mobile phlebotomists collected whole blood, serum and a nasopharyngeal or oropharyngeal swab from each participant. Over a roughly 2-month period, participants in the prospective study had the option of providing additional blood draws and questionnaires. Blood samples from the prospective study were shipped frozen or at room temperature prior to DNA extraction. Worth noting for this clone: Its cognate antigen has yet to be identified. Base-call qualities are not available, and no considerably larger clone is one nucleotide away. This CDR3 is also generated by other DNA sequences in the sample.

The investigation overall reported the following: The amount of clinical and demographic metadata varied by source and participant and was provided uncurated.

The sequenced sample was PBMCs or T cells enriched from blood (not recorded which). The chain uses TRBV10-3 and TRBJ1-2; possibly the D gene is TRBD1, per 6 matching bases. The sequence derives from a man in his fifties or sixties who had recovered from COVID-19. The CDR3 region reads CAISTGTGDYGYTF. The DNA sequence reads TGTGCCATCAGTACAGGGACCGGGGATTATGGCTACACCTTC.